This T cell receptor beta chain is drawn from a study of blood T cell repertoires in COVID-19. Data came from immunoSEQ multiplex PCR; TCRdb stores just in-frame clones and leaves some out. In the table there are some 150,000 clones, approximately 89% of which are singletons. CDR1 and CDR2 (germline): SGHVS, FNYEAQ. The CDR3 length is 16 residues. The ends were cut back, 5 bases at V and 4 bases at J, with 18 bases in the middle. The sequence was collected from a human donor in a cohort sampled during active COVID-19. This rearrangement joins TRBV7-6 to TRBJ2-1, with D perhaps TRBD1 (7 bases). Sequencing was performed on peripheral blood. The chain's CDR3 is CASSPQGGRYYNEQFF. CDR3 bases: TGTGCCAGCAGCCCCCAGGGGGGTCGGTATTACAATGAGCAGTTCTTC.